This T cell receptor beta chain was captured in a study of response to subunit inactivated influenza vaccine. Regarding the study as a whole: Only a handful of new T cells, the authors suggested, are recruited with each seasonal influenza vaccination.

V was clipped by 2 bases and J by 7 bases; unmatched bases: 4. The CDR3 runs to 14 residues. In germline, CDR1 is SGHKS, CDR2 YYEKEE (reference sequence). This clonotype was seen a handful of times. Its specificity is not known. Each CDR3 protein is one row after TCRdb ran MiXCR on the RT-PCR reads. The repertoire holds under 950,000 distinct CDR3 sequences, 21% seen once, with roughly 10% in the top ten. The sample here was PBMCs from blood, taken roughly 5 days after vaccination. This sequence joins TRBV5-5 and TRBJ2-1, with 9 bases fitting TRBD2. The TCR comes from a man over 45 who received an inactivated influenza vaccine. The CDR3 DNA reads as TGTGCCAGCAGCTTCCTAGCGGGGCCGAATGAGCAGTTCTTC. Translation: CASSFLAGPNEQFF.